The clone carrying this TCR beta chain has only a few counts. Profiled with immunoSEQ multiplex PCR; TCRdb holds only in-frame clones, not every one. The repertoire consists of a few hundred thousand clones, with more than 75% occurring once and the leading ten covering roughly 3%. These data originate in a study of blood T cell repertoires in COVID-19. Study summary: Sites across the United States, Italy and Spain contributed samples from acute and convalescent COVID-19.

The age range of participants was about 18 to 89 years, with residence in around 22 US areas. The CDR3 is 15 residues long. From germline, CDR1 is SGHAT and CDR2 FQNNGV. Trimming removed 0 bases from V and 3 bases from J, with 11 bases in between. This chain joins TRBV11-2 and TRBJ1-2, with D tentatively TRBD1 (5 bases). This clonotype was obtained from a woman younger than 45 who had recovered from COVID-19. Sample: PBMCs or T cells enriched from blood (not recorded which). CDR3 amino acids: CASSLEFGRDYGYTF. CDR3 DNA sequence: TGTGCCAGCAGCTTAGAGTTCGGCAGGGACTATGGCTACACCTTC.